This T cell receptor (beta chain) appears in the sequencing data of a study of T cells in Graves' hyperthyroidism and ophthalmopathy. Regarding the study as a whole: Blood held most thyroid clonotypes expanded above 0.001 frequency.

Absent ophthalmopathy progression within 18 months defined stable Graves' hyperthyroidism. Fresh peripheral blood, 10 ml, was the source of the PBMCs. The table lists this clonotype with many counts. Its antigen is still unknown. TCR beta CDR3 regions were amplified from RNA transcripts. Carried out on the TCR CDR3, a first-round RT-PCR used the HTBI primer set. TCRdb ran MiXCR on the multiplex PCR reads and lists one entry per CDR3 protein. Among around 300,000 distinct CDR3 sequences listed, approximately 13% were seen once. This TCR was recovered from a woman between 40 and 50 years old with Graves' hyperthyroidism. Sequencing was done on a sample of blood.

CDR3 protein: CASSSPGGSLNYGYTF. The CDR3 nucleotides are TGTGCCAGCAGTTCTCCCGGAGGCTCCCTTAACTATGGCTACACCTTC. The chain recombines TRBV27 with TRBJ1-2, with D hard to call. V was cut by 4 bases and J by 1 base, with 16 bases left in between. There are 16 residues in the CDR3. Per the germline V gene, CDR1 is MNHEY and CDR2 is SMNVEV (reference sequence).